Shown below are 11 T cell receptor beta chains from a single sample sequenced in a study of early T cells in non-severe SARS-CoV-2 infection. Each CDR3 protein is one row after TCRdb ran MiXCR on the 5' RACE reads. The table records tens of thousands of distinct CDR3 sequences, around 7% of them present only once. The sequencing sample was made of whole blood. Receptors were obtained from an adult who was a healthcare worker with PCR-confirmed SARS-CoV-2 infection or an uninfected control (not recorded which).

This clonotype occurred many times. The CDR3 here is CATSDPTGAGELFF. Written as DNA, the CDR3 is TGTGCCACCAGTGATCCAACAGGGGCCGGGGAGCTGTTTTTT. The chain uses TRBV24-1 and TRBJ2-2, with 7 nucleotides matching TRBD1. The V gene's germline CDR1 is KGHDR and CDR2 SFDVKD. This CDR3 contains 14 residues. V lost 3 bases to trimming and J lost 6 bases; unmatched junction nucleotides: 3.

This clonotype has a count of ten or more. The chain links TRBV24-1 to TRBJ2-3; D gene ambiguous. Trimming stripped 2 bases from V and 2 bases from J, with 10 bases between. The CDR3 extends over 15 amino acids. Germline CDR1 reads KGHDR; CDR2 reads SFDVKD. CDR3 sequence reads: CATSDWPQPTDTQYF. CDR3 nucleotide sequence: TGTGCCACCAGTGATTGGCCTCAACCCACAGATACGCAGTATTTT.

This clonotype was observed at least ten times. The chain recombines TRBV11-2 with TRBJ1-3; D gene unclear. Germline V CDR1 and CDR2: SGHAT, FQNNGV. The V gene lost 2 bases and the J gene lost 2 bases, with 7 bases spanning the gap. The CDR3 length is 14 residues. As DNA, the CDR3 is TGTGCCAGCAGCTTAACGGCAGCTGGAAACACCATATATTTT. It codes for CASSLTAAGNTIYF.

This clonotype came up many times. The V gene is TRBV4-2, the J gene TRBJ1-2, with D maybe TRBD1 (5 bases). The germline V gene has CDR1 LGHNA and CDR2 YNFKEQ. The CDR3 is made up of 16 amino acids. V lost 0 bases and J 3 bases, leaving 14 bases between the germline ends. The CDR3 loop reads CASSQERGREDYGYTF. CDR3 bases: TGTGCCAGCAGCCAAGAAAGGGGCAGGGAGGACTATGGCTACACCTTC.

This clonotype was counted at least ten times. The V gene is TRBV9, the J gene TRBJ2-7; D is uncertain. The CDR3 loop spans 14 amino acids. V was shortened by 4 bases and J by 1 base, with 12 bases between the two germline ends. CDR1 and CDR2 (germline): SGDLS, YYNGEE. The DNA of the CDR3 is TGTGCCAGCAGCTTAGATTGGGGTTCCTACGAGCAGTACTTC. As protein: CASSLDWGSYEQYF.

This clonotype was picked up many times. The chain combines TRBV7-9 with TRBJ1-3; the match to TRBD1 covers 8 bases. V shed 4 bases and J 5 bases; nucleotides not matched to a gene: 4. The CDR3 is 14 residues long. The germline V gene has CDR1 SEHNR and CDR2 FQNEAQ (reference sequence). The CDR3 DNA sequence: TGTGCCAGCAGCTCCCGACAGGGGAGAAACACCATATATTTT. Residues: CASSSRQGRNTIYF.

This CDR3 is CASSYDGLAGPIGEQFF. The CDR3 region has the DNA TGTGCCAGCAGCTACGATGGACTAGCGGGACCCATCGGTGAGCAGTTCTTC. This chain connects TRBV5-6 to TRBJ2-1; TRBD2 agrees at 12 bases. With V trimmed by 3 bases and J by 9 bases, 13 bases remained unmatched. The CDR3 has 17 amino acids. The V gene's germline CDR1 is SGHDT and CDR2 YYEEEE.

The chain employs TRBV28 and TRBJ2-1; D is possibly TRBD1 or TRBD2 (6 bases each). The CDR3 length is 13 residues. V gave up 7 bases and J gave up 3 bases, with 10 bases separating them. Germline loops: CDR1 MDHEN, CDR2 SYDVKM. The CDR3, as DNA: TGTGCCAGCAAGGGGGGTAACTACAATGAGCAGTTCTTC. It yields the protein CASKGGNYNEQFF. Full variable domain (remainder filled in from reference TRBV28 and TRBJ2-1): DVKVTQSSRYLVKRTGEKVFLECVQDMDHENMFWYRQDPGLGLRLIYFSYDVKMKEKGDIPEGYSVSREKKERFSLILESASTNQTSMYLCASKGGNYNEQFFGPGTRLTVL.

This clonotype occurred many times. The J gene is TRBJ2-3, the V gene TRBV20-1; a possible D gene is TRBD2 (6 bases). Germline V lookup: CDR1 DFQATT, CDR2 SNEGSKA (reference sequence). Trimming stripped 1 base from V and 2 bases from J, with 13 bases between. The CDR3 covers 15 residues. The CDR3 DNA reads as TGCAGTGCTAGAGGAAACCGGAGGGACACAGATACGCAGTATTTT. Translation gives CSARGNRRDTDTQYF.

This clonotype was detected only a few times. This chain connects TRBV5-1 to TRBJ2-4; possible D gene TRBD2, 5 bases. Looked up from germline, CDR1 is SGHRS and CDR2 is YFSETQ. The CDR3 has 16 residues. Trimming removed 1 base at V and 0 bases at J, with 11 bases between. CDR3 residues: CASSLYDGLAKNIQYF. DNA of the CDR3: TGCGCCAGCAGCTTGTATGACGGACTAGCCAAAAACATTCAGTACTTC.

This clonotype was recorded at least ten times. The chain recombines TRBV7-8 with TRBJ2-1; 11 bases agree with TRBD2. Trimming removed 1 base from V and 7 bases from J; junction bases left unmatched: 15. Germline V CDR1 and CDR2: SGHVS, FQNEAQ. The CDR3 is made up of 19 amino acids. The DNA for the CDR3 is TGTGCCAGCAGCTTAGAAGGGACTAGCGGACGTATGGGGGAAAATGAGCAGTTCTTC. This codes for CASSLEGTSGRMGENEQFF.